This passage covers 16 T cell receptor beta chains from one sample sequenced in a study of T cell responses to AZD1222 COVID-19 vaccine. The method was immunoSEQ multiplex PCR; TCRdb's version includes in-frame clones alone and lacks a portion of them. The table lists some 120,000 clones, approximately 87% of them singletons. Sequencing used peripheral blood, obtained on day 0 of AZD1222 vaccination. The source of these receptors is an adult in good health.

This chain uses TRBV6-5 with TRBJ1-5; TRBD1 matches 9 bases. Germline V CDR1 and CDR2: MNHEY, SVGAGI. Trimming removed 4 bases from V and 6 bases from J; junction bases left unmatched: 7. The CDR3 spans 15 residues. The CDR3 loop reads CASSWDRDELQPQHF. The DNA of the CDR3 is TGTGCCAGCAGTTGGGACAGGGATGAGCTTCAGCCCCAGCATTTT.

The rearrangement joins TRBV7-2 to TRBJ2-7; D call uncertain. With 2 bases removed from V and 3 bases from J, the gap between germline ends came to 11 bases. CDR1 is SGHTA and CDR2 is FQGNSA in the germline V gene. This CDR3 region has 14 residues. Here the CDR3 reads CASSLSAALYEQYF. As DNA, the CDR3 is TGTGCCAGCAGCTTATCGGCGGCCCTCTACGAGCAGTACTTC.

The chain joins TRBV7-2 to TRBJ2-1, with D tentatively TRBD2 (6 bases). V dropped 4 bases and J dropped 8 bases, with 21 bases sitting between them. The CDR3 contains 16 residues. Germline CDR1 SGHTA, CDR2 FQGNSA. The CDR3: CASSSLKGGRNDEQFF. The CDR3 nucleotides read TGTGCCAGCAGCTCACTGAAGGGAGGTCGTAACGATGAGCAGTTCTTC.

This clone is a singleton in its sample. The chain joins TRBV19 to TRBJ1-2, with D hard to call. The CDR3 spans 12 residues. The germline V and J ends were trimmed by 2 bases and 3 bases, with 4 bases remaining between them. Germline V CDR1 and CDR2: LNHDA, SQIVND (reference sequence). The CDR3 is CASSISDYGYTF. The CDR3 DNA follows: TGTGCCAGTAGTATATCGGACTATGGCTACACCTTC.

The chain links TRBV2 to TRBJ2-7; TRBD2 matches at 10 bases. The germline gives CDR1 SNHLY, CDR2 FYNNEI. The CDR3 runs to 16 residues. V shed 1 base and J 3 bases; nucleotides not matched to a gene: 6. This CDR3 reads CASSEGVAGGLYEQYF. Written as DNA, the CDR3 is TGTGCCAGCAGTGAAGGGGTAGCGGGGGGCCTCTACGAGCAGTACTTC.

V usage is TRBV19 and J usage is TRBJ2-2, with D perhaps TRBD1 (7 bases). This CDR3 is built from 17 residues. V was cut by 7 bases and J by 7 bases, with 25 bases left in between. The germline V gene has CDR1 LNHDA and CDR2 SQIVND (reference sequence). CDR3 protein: CASKGSGGRWGLGELFF. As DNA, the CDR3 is TGTGCCAGTAAAGGTTCAGGGGGACGCTGGGGACTCGGGGAGCTGTTTTTT.

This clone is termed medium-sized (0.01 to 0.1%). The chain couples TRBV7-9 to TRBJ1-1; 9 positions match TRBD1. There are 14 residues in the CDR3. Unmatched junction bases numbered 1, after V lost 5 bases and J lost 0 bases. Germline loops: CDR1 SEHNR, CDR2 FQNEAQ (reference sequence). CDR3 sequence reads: CASSGQGLNTEAFF. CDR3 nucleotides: TGTGCCAGCAGCGGACAGGGGTTGAACACTGAAGCTTTCTTT.

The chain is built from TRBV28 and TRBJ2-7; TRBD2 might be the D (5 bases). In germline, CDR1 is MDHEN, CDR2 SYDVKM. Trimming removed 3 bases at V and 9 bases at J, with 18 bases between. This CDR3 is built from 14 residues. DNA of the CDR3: TGTGCCAGCAGTTTCCCCGGACTGTCGAACTGGCAGTACTTC. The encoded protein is CASSFPGLSNWQYF.

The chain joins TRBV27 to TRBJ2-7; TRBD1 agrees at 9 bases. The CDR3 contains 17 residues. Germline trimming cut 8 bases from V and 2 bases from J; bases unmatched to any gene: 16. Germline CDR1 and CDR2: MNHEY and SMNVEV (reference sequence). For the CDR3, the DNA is TGTGCCAGCTCCCCAATCAGACTACGGGACAGGGCCTACGAGCAGTACTTC. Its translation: CASSPIRLRDRAYEQYF.

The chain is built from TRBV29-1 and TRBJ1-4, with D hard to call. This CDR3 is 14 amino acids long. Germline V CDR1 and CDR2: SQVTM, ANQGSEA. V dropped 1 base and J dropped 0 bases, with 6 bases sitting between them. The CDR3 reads CSVEGSATNEKLFF. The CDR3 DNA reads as TGCAGCGTTGAAGGGTCGGCAACTAATGAAAAACTGTTTTTT. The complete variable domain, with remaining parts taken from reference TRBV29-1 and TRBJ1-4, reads SAVISQKPSRDICQRGTSLTIQCQVDSQVTMMFWYRQQPGQSLTLIATANQGSEATYESGFVIDKFPISRPNLTFSTLTVSNMSPEDSSIYLCSVEGSATNEKLFFGSGTQLSVL.

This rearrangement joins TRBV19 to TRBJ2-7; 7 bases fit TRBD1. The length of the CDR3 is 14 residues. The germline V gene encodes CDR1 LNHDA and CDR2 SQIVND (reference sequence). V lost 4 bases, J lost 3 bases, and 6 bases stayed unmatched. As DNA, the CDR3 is TGTGCCAGTAGTACCGTGGCAGGGGGCTACGAGCAGTACTTC. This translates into CASSTVAGGYEQYF. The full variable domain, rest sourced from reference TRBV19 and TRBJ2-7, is DGGITQSPKYLFRKEGQNVTLSCEQNLNHDAMYWYRQDPGQGLRLIYYSQIVNDFQKGDIAEGYSVSREKKESFPLTVTSAQKNPTAFYLCASSTVAGGYEQYFGPGTRLTVT.

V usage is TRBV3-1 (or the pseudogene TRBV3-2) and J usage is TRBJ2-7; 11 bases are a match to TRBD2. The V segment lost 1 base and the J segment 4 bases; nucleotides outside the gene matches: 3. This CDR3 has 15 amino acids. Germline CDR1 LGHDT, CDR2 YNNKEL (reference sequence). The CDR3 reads CASSQGLAGPYEQYF. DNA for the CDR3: TGTGCCAGCAGCCAAGGACTAGCGGGGCCTTACGAGCAGTACTTC.

The CDR3 reads CAISKGGRGFGTQYF. The CDR3 DNA follows: TGTGCCATCAGCAAGGGGGGACGTGGATTCGGTACGCAGTATTTT. This rearrangement joins TRBV24-1 to TRBJ2-3; D might be TRBD1 or TRBD2, each matching 6 bases. The CDR3 has 15 amino acids. Trimming took 11 bases from V and 8 from J, leaving 25 bases between them. The germline V gene encodes CDR1 KGHDR and CDR2 SFDVKD.

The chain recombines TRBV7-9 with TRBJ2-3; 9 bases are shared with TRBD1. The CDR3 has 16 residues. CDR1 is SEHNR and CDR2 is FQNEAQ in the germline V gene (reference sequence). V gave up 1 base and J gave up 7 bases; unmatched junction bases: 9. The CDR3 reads CASSLGPGTGTNTQYF. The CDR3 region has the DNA TGTGCCAGCAGCTTAGGACCGGGGACAGGGACGAATACGCAGTATTTT.

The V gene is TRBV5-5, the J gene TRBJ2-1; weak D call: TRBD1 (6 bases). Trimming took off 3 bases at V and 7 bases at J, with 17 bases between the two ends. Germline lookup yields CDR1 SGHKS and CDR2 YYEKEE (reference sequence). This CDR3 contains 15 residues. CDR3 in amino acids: CASSSVTGFGNEQFF. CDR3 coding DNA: TGTGCCAGCAGCTCTGTAACAGGGTTTGGGAATGAGCAGTTCTTC.

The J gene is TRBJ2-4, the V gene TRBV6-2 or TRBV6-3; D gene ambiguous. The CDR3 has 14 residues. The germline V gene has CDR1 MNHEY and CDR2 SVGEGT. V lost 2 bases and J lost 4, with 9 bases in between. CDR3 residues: CASSYGLGKNIQYF. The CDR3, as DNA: TGTGCCAGCAGTTACGGCTTGGGAAAAAACATTCAGTACTTC.